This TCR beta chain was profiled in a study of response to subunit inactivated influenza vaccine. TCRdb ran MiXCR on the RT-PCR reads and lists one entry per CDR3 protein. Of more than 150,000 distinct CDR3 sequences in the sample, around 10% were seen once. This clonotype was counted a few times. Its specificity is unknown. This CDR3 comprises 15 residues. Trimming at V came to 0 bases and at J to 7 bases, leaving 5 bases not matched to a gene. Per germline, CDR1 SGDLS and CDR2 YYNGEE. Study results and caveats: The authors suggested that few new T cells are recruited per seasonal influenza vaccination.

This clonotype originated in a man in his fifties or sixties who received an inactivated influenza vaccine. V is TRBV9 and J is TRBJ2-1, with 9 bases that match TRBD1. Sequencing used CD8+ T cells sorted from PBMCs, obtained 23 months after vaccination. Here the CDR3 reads CASSVEGQGLNEQFF. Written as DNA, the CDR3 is TGTGCCAGCAGCGTAGAGGGACAGGGATTAAATGAGCAGTTCTTC.